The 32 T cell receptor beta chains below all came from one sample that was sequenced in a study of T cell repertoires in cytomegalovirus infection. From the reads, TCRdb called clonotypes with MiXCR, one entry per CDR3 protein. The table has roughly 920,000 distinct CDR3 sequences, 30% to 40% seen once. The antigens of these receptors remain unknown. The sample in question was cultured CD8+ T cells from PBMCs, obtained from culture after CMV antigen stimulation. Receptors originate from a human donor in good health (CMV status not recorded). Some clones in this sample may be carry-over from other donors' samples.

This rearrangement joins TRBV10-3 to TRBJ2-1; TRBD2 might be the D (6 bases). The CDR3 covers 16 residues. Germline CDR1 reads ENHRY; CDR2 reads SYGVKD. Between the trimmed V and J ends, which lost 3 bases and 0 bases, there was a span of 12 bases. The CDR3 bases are TGTGCCATCAGTGATTACGGGGGTTACTCCTACAATGAGCAGTTCTTC. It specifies CAISDYGGYSYNEQFF.

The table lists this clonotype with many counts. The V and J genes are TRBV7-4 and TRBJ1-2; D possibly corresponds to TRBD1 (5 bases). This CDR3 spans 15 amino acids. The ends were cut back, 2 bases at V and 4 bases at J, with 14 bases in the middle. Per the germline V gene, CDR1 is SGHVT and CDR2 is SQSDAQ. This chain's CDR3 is CASSLRRGRGYGYTF. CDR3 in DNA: TGTGCCAGCAGCTTACGGAGGGGACGTGGCTATGGCTACACCTTC.

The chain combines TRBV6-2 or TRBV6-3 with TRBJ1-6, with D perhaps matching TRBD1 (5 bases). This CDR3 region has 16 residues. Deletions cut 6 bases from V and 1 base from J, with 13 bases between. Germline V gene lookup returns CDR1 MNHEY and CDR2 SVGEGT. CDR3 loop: CASSPRGASYNSPLHF. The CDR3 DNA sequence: TGTGCCAGCAGCCCTCGAGGGGCTTCCTATAATTCACCCCTCCACTTT.

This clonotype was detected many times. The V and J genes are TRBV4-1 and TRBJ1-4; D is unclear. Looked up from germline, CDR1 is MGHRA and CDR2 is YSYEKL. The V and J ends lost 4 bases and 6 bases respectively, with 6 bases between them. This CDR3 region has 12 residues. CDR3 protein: CASSPTHEKLFF. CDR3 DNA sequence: TGCGCCAGCAGCCCTACTCATGAAAAACTGTTTTTT.

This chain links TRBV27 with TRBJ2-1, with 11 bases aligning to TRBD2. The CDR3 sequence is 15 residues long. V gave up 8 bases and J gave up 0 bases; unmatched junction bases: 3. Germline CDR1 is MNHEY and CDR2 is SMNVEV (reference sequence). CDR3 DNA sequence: TGTGCCAGCCGGACTAGCGGGCCCTCCTACAATGAGCAGTTCTTC. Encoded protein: CASRTSGPSYNEQFF.

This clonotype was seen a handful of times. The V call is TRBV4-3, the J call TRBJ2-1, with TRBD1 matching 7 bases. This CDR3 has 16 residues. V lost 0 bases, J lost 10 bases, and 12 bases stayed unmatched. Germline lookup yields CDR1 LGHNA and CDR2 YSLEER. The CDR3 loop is CASSQDYRGPGKEQFF. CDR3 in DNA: TGCGCCAGCAGCCAAGATTACAGGGGACCCGGGAAGGAGCAGTTCTTC.

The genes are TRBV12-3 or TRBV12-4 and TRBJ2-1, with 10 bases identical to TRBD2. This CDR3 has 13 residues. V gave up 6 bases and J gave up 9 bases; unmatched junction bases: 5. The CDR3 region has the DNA TGTGCCAGCAGCATTAGCGGGAGGACTGAGCAGTTCTTC. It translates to CASSISGRTEQFF.

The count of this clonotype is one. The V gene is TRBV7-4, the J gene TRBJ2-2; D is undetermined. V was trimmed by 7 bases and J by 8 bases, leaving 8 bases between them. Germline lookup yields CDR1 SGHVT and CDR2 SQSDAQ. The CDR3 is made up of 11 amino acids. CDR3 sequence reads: CASNPSGELFF. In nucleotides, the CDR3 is TGTGCCAGCAACCCTTCTGGGGAGCTGTTTTTT.

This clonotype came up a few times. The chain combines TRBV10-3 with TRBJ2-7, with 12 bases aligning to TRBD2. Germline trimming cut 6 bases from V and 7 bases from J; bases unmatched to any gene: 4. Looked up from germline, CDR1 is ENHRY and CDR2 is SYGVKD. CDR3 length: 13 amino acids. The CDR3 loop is CAIRAGLAGEQYV. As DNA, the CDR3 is TGTGCCATCAGGGCAGGACTAGCGGGGGAGCAGTACGTC.

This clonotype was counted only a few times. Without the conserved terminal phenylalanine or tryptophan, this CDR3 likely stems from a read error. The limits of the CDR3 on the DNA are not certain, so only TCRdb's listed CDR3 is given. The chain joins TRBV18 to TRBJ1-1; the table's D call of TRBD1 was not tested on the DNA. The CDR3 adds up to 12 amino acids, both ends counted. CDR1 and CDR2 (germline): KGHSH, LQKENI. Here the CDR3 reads CASSPPGRAGFV.

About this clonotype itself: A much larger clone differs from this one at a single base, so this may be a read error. The CDR3 sequence is CTSSLQDSVLDTQYF. Written as DNA, the CDR3 is TGTACCAGCAGCTTACAGGACTCAGTTTTGGATACGCAGTATTTT. The rearrangement uses TRBV7-2 and TRBJ2-3; D might be TRBD2 (5 bases). Germline values: CDR1 SGHTA, CDR2 FQGNSA. There are 15 residues in the CDR3. Trimming left V 2 bases short and J 6 bases short, with 15 bases between.

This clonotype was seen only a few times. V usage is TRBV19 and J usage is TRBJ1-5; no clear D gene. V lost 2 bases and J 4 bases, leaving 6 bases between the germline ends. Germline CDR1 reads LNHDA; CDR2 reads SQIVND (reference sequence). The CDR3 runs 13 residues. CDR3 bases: TGTGCCAGTAGTATACACCAGAATCAGCCCCAGCATTTT. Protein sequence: CASSIHQNQPQHF.

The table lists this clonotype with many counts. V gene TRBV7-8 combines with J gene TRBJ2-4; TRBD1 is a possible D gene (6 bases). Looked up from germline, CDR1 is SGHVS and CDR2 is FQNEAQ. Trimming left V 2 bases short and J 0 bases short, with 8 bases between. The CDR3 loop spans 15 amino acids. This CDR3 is CASSLSGAAKNIQYF. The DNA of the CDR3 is TGTGCCAGCAGCTTATCAGGGGCAGCCAAAAACATTCAGTACTTC.

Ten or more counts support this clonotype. The CDR3 is CASSGGTGISTGELFF. The CDR3 DNA follows: TGTGCCAGCAGCGGCGGGACAGGGATAAGTACCGGGGAGCTGTTTTTT. This chain uses TRBV7-8 with TRBJ2-2; 9 bases align to TRBD1. The V gene's germline CDR1 is SGHVS and CDR2 FQNEAQ. The CDR3 spans 16 residues. V trimming: 5 bases; J trimming: 5 bases; junction bases outside the gene matches: 9. The variable domain in full, with the rest retrieved from reference TRBV7-8 and TRBJ2-2, is GAGVSQSPRYKVAKRGQDVALRCDPISGHVSLFWYQQALGQGPEFLTYFQNEAQLDKSGLPSDRFFAERPEGSVSTLKIQRTQQEDSAVYLCASSGGTGISTGELFFGEGSRLTVL.

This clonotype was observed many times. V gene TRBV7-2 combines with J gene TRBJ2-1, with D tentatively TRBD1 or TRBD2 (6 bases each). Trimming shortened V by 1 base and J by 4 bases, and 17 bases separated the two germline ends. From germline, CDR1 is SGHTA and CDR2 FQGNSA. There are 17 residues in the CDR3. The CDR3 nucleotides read TGTGCCAGCAGCTTAGGGAGTCTCGGGGGCCTTTACAATGAGCAGTTCTTC. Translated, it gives CASSLGSLGGLYNEQFF. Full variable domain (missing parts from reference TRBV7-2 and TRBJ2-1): GAGVSQSPSNKVTEKGKDVELRCDPISGHTALYWYRQSLGQGLEFLIYFQGNSAPDKSGLPSDRFSAERTGGSVSTLTIQRTQQEDSAVYLCASSLGSLGGLYNEQFFGPGTRLTVL.

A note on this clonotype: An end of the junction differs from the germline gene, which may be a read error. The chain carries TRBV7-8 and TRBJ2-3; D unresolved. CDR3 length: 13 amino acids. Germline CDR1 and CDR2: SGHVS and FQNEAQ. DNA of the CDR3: TGTGCCGGCAGCGACCGGGTTCAAGATACGCAGTATTTT. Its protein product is CAGSDRVQDTQYF.

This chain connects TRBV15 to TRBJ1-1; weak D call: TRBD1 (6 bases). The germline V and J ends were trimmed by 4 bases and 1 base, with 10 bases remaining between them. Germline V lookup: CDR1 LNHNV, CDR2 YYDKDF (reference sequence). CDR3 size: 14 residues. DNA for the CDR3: TGTGCCACCAGCATCAGGGGAAGGAACACTGAAGCTTTCTTT. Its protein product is CATSIRGRNTEAFF.

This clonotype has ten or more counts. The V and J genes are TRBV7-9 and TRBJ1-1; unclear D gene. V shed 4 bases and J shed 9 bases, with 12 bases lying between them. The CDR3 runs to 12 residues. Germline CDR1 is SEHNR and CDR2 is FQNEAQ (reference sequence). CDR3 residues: CASSSPDSQAFF. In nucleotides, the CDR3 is TGTGCCAGCAGCTCGCCAGATTCACAAGCTTTCTTT.

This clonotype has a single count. The CDR3 reads CASNKLSGNQPQHF. The CDR3, as DNA: TGTGCCAGTAATAAACTCTCGGGCAATCAGCCCCAGCATTTT. The rearrangement joins TRBV19 to TRBJ1-5; unclear D gene. V was clipped by 7 bases and J by 2 bases, with 12 bases between them. Germline CDR1 and CDR2: LNHDA and SQIVND (reference sequence). The CDR3 has 14 residues. The full variable domain, completed using reference TRBV19 and TRBJ1-5, is DGGITQSPKYLFRKEGQNVTLSCEQNLNHDAMYWYRQDPGQGLRLIYYSQIVNDFQKGDIAEGYSVSREKKESFPLTVTSAQKNPTAFYLCASNKLSGNQPQHFGDGTRLSIL.

The chain's CDR3 is CASSTGGNIQYF. The CDR3 DNA reads as TGTGCCAGCTCTACGGGGGGCAACATTCAGTACTTC. The V gene is TRBV19, the J gene TRBJ2-4; D perhaps matches TRBD2 (7 bases). The germline V gene encodes CDR1 LNHDA and CDR2 SQIVND (reference sequence). This CDR3 has 12 amino acids. V lost 9 bases, J lost 7 bases, and 13 bases lay in between.

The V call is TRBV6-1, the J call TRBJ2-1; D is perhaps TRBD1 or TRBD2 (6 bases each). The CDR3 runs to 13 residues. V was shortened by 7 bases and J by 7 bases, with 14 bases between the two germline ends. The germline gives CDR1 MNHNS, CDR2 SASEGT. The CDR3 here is CASTGGGLNEQFF. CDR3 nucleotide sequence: TGTGCCAGCACTGGAGGGGGTCTAAATGAGCAGTTCTTC.

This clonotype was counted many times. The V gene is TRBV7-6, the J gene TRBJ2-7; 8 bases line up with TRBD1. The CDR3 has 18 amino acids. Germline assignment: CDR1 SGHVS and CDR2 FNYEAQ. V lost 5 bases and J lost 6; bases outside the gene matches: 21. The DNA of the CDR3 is TGTGCCAGCAGCCAGGCCCTATCGGGACAGGCTCTCTTTGGCGAGCAGTACTTC. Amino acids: CASSQALSGQALFGEQYF.

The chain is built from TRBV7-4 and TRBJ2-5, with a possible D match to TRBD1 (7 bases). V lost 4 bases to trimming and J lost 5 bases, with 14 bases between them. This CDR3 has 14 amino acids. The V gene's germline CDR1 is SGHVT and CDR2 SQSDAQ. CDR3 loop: CASSSTGTRETQYF. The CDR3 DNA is TGTGCCAGCAGCTCGACAGGGACTCGGGAGACCCAGTACTTC.

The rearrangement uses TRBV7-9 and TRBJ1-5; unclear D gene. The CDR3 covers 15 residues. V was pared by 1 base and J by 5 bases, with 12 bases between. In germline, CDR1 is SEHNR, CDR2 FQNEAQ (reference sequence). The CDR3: CASSLGMTIDQPQHF. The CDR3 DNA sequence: TGTGCCAGCAGCTTAGGAATGACAATAGATCAGCCCCAGCATTTT. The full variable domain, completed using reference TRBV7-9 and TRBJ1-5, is DTGVSQNPRHKITKRGQNVTFRCDPISEHNRLYWYRQTLGQGPEFLTYFQNEAQLEKSRLLSDRFSAERPKGSFSTLEIQRTEQGDSAMYLCASSLGMTIDQPQHFGDGTRLSIL.

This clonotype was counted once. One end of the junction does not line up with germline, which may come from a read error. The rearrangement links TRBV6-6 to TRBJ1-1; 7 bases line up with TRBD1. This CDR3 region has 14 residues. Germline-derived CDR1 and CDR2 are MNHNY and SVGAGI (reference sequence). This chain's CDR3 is CASSLPGQNTEDFF. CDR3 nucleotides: TGTGCCAGCTCGCTGCCGGGACAGAACACTGAAGATTTCTTT.

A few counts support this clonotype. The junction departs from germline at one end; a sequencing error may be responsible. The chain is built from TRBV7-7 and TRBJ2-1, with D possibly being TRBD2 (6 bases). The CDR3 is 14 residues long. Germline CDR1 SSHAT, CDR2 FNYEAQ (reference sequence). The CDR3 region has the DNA TGTGCTAGCAGCTTCCGGGGGAGGTCTAACGAGCAGTTCTTC. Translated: CASSFRGRSNEQFF.

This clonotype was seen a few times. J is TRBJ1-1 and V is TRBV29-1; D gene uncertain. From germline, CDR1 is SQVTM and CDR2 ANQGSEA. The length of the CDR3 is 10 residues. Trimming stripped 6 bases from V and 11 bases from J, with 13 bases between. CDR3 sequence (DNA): TGCAGCGTACGGGCCCCGGAGGCTTTCTTT. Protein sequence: CSVRAPEAFF.

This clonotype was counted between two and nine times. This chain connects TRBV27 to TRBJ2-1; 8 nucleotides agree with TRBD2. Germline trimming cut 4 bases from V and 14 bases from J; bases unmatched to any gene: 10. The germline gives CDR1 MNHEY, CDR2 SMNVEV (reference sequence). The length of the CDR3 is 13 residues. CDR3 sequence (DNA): TGTGCCAGCAGTTCCTCTAGCGGGCGAGGAGAGTTCTTC. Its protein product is CASSSSSGRGEFF.

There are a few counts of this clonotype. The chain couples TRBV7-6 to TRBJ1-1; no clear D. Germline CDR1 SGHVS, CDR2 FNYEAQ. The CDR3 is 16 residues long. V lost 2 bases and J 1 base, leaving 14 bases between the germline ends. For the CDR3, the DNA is TGTGCCAGCAGCTTATTAGCCGGCCAACAGAACACTGAAGCTTTCTTT. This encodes CASSLLAGQQNTEAFF.

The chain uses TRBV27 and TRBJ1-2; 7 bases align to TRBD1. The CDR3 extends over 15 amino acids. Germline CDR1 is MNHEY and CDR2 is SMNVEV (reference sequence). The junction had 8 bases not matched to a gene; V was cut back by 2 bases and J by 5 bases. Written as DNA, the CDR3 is TGTGCCAGCAGTTTAAAGGAGAAGGGGGCATATGGCTACACCTTC. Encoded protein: CASSLKEKGAYGYTF.

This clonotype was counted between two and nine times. CDR3 nucleotides: TGTGCCAGCAGTGAATATGAGGCAGGGTTGGTGGGTGGTGAGACCCAGTACTTC. This codes for CASSEYEAGLVGGETQYF. The chain couples TRBV6-1 to TRBJ2-5; D perhaps matches TRBD1 (5 bases). This CDR3 spans 18 amino acids. CDR1 is MNHNS, CDR2 SASEGT, per germline. Trimming removed 2 bases from V and 5 bases from J, with 24 bases in between.

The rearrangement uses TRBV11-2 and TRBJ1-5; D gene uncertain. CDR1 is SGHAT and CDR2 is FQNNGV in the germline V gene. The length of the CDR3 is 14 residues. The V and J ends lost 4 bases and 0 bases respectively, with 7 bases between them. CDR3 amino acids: CASSSLSSNQPQHF. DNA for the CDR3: TGTGCCAGCAGCTCTCTTAGTAGCAATCAGCCCCAGCATTTT.